A single sample gave rise to the 17 T cell receptor beta chains below, sequenced in a study of resident and recirculating memory T cells in vitiligo. TCRdb's copy holds only in-frame clones and misses some; the assay was immunoSEQ multiplex PCR. This sample yields about 45,000 clones, of which 92% are seen a single time; roughly 4.3% belongs to the top ten. Sequencing was done on a sample of blood. These receptors came from a male donor with vitiligo.

The rearrangement links TRBV11-2 to TRBJ2-7; TRBD2 might be the D (6 bases). V dropped 5 bases and J dropped 1 base, with 15 bases sitting between them. The CDR3 is made up of 15 amino acids. The germline gives CDR1 SGHAT, CDR2 FQNNGV. CDR3 coding DNA: TGTGCCAGCAGCCTACAGATTGGGGGGTCCTACGAGCAGTACTTC. Encoded protein: CASSLQIGGSYEQYF.

The chain has TRBV9 and TRBJ2-1; 8 bases map to TRBD2. Germline V lookup: CDR1 SGDLS, CDR2 YYNGEE. The length of the CDR3 is 17 residues. Trimming removed 0 bases from V and 7 bases from J; junction bases left unmatched: 12. The CDR3 nucleotides are TGTGCCAGCAGCGTAGCCGGTGCCGGACTAGCAGGTAATGAGCAGTTCTTC. It encodes CASSVAGAGLAGNEQFF.

The chain employs TRBV29-1 and TRBJ1-1, with D uncertain. Trimming cost V 3 bases and J 1 base, with 9 bases left between them. The CDR3 spans 13 residues. Germline assignment: CDR1 SQVTM and CDR2 ANQGSEA. The CDR3 DNA sequence: TGCAGCGTTGAGGCCAGACAGAACACTGAAGCTTTCTTT. It is translated as CSVEARQNTEAFF.

For this clone: Other DNA sequences in this specimen translate into the identical CDR3. The chain carries TRBV2 and TRBJ1-5, with 7 bases lining up with TRBD1. Germline CDR1 SNHLY, CDR2 FYNNEI. With 4 bases clipped from V and 2 bases from J, the junction kept 2 bases outside the gene matches. This CDR3 spans 14 amino acids. DNA for the CDR3: TGTGCCAGCAGTGGGACAGGAGGCAATCAGCCCCAGCATTTT. Translating it yields CASSGTGGNQPQHF.

CDR3 sequence: CASSQGESRRNEQFF. CDR3 bases: TGCGCCAGCAGCCAAGGAGAGTCTCGTCGGAATGAGCAGTTCTTC. The rearrangement joins TRBV4-1 to TRBJ2-1; no definite D call. V lost 1 base, J lost 7 bases, and 14 bases lay in between. This CDR3 is 15 amino acids long. Germline values: CDR1 MGHRA, CDR2 YSYEKL.

This sequence joins TRBV5-1 and TRBJ2-7; D is perhaps TRBD1 (6 bases). V was cut by 4 bases and J by 7 bases, with 21 bases left in between. This CDR3 spans 15 amino acids. Per germline, CDR1 SGHRS and CDR2 YFSETQ. The CDR3: CASSPRTAPTTEQYF. For the CDR3, the DNA is TGCGCCAGCAGCCCCCGGACAGCCCCGACGACGGAGCAGTACTTC.

The chain combines TRBV19 with TRBJ2-2; tentative D call: TRBD2 (5 bases). The CDR3 is made up of 15 amino acids. Trimming left V 6 bases short and J 0 bases short, with 11 bases between. Germline lookup yields CDR1 LNHDA and CDR2 SQIVND (reference sequence). The CDR3 loop reads CASRRGIANTGELFF. CDR3 DNA: TGTGCCAGTAGGCGAGGGATCGCGAACACCGGGGAGCTGTTTTTT.

The rearrangement links TRBV29-1 to TRBJ1-2, with D unresolved. Trimming removed 4 bases at V and 4 bases at J, with 7 bases between. CDR3 length: 11 residues. CDR1 is SQVTM and CDR2 is ANQGSEA in the germline V gene. CDR3 nucleotides: TGCAGCGTTGGGGCCTTCTATGGCTACACCTTC. Its translation: CSVGAFYGYTF.

This clone was seen only once. V usage is TRBV5-1 and J usage is TRBJ1-1; TRBD1 aligns across 9 bases. Germline trimming cut 0 bases from V and 11 bases from J; bases unmatched to any gene: 8. The CDR3 runs 14 residues. From germline, CDR1 is SGHRS and CDR2 YFSETQ. The CDR3 sequence is CASSLGTGQGNAFF. In DNA, the CDR3 is TGCGCCAGCAGCTTGGGGACGGGACAGGGAAATGCTTTCTTT. Using reference TRBV5-1 and TRBJ1-1 for the parts outside the CDR3, the full variable domain is KAGVTQTPRYLIKTRGQQVTLSCSPISGHRSVSWYQQTPGQGLQFLFEYFSETQRNKGNFPGRFSGRQFSNSRSEMNVSTLELGDSALYLCASSLGTGQGNAFFGQGTRLTVV.

The chain is built from TRBV29-1 and TRBJ1-5, with D perhaps TRBD1 (5 bases). The V end lost 8 bases, the J end lost 3 bases, and 17 bases lay between the germline ends. CDR1 and CDR2 (germline): SQVTM, ANQGSEA. The CDR3 spans 14 residues. The CDR3 reads CSFASGPSNQPQHF. The CDR3 nucleotides read TGCAGCTTTGCCTCAGGGCCCTCCAATCAGCCCCAGCATTTT.

V is TRBV30 and J is TRBJ1-4; 7 bases fit TRBD1. Germline values: CDR1 GTSNPN, CDR2 SVGIG (reference sequence). With V trimmed by 7 bases and J by 8 bases, 7 bases remained unmatched. CDR3 length: 12 amino acids. The CDR3 loop reads CALQGKWEKLFF. The CDR3 DNA sequence: TGTGCCTTACAGGGGAAGTGGGAAAAACTGTTTTTT.

V is TRBV5-1 and J is TRBJ2-3, with a possible D match to TRBD2 (7 bases). This CDR3 is 14 amino acids long. The germline V and J ends were trimmed by 6 bases and 5 bases, with 16 bases remaining between them. Germline assignment: CDR1 SGHRS and CDR2 YFSETQ. The DNA of the CDR3 is TGCGCCAGCACTGGCGGGGGCGTAGGAGATACGCAGTATTTT. This sequence encodes CASTGGGVGDTQYF.

In DNA form, the CDR3 reads TGTGCCAGTAGTGGGAGGGGGGATTACTCCTATGGCTACACCTTC. It yields the protein CASSGRGDYSYGYTF. This chain uses TRBV19 with TRBJ1-2; a possible D gene is TRBD1 (6 bases). Trimming stripped 5 bases from V and 4 bases from J, with 17 bases between. CDR3 length equals 15 residues. CDR1 LNHDA and CDR2 SQIVND come from the germline V gene (reference sequence). Using reference TRBV19 and TRBJ1-2 for the parts outside the CDR3, the full variable domain is DGGITQSPKYLFRKEGQNVTLSCEQNLNHDAMYWYRQDPGQGLRLIYYSQIVNDFQKGDIAEGYSVSREKKESFPLTVTSAQKNPTAFYLCASSGRGDYSYGYTFGSGTRLTVV.

This clone was picked up one time. The genes are TRBV30 and TRBJ1-1; maybe TRBD1 (6 bases). The CDR3 is 14 residues long. Germline lookup yields CDR1 GTSNPN and CDR2 SVGIG (reference sequence). Trimming removed 2 bases at V and 5 bases at J, with 15 bases between. CDR3 DNA sequence: TGTGCCTGGAGTTACAGGGTAAGGAAAACTGAAGCTTTCTTT. It yields the protein CAWSYRVRKTEAFF.

The chain uses TRBV19 and TRBJ1-1, with TRBD1 matching over 8 bases. V shed 5 bases and J 5 bases; nucleotides not matched to a gene: 16. Germline lookup yields CDR1 LNHDA and CDR2 SQIVND (reference sequence). CDR3 length: 17 amino acids. The CDR3 sequence: CASSPQRSTGVGTEAFF. The CDR3, as DNA: TGTGCCAGTAGTCCCCAGCGATCGACAGGGGTAGGGACTGAAGCTTTCTTT.

This sequence joins TRBV27 and TRBJ2-1; 9 positions match TRBD2. The CDR3 is 19 amino acids. With V trimmed by 7 bases and J by 0 bases, 16 bases remained unmatched. Germline values: CDR1 MNHEY, CDR2 SMNVEV (reference sequence). The CDR3 reads CASTQPLRGGPSSYNEQFF. For the CDR3, the DNA is TGTGCCAGCACCCAGCCCTTGCGGGGGGGCCCGAGCTCCTACAATGAGCAGTTCTTC.

The V gene is TRBV2, the J gene TRBJ2-6; 8 bases are a match to TRBD1. This CDR3 is built from 16 residues. With 7 bases clipped from V and 2 bases from J, the junction kept 7 bases outside the gene matches. In germline, CDR1 is SNHLY, CDR2 FYNNEI. The CDR3 nucleotides read TGTGCCAGCAAGCTACAGGGGGGTACTGGGGCCAACGTCCTGACTTTC. Translation gives CASKLQGGTGANVLTF.